This record looks at one T cell receptor (beta chain) sequence and its context. The CDR3 is made up of 14 amino acids. Trimming took 8 bases from V and 1 from J; bases not matched to a gene: 10. Germline V CDR1 and CDR2: SQVTM, ANQGSEA. Clones were sequenced by immunoSEQ multiplex PCR, and TCRdb holds only the in-frame ones, with some missing. The profile shows 150,000 or so clones, approximately 90% of them singletons. The record originates from a study of T cell responses to AZD1222 COVID-19 vaccine. This chain uses TRBV29-1 with TRBJ1-1, with 7 positions matching TRBD1. The source is an adult in good health. Sample: peripheral blood, taken on day 0 of AZD1222 vaccination. CDR3 residues: CSTSLGGRNTEAFF. The CDR3, as DNA: TGCAGCACCAGCCTAGGGGGCAGGAACACTGAAGCTTTCTTT.